This TCR beta chain comes out of a study of cytomegalovirus exposure and HLA in healthy donors. Study-level points and caveats: In vitro work confirmed that a few CMV-associated chains recognize CMV antigens.

As for this clone: The antigen remains unidentified.

TCRdb's table, derived via immunoSEQ multiplex PCR, lists solely in-frame clones and lacks some. Of approximately 49,000 clones listed, around 94% are singletons. The CDR3 totals 13 residues. Germline values: CDR1 MNHEY, CDR2 SMNVEV (reference sequence). V lost 10 bases to trimming and J lost 3 bases, with 16 bases between them. The specimen was PBMCs. This TCR came from a man younger than 35 in good health and CMV-seronegative. The J gene is TRBJ2-7, the V gene TRBV27; D possibly uses TRBD1 or TRBD2 (5 bases each). DNA of the CDR3: TGTGCCACCAGAGGGGTATCGAGCTACGAGCAGTACTTC. Translated: CATRGVSSYEQYF.